Given below is one TCR beta chain in context. Only in-frame clones appear in the TCRdb table, and some are missing; sequencing was by immunoSEQ multiplex PCR. Here the sample spans around 26,000 clones, about 91% being singletons. This specimen comes from a study of blood T cell repertoires in COVID-19. CDR3 length: 12 amino acids. Germline lookup yields CDR1 MGHDK and CDR2 SYGVNS. The V end lost 2 bases, the J end lost 8 bases, and 9 bases lay between the germline ends. Material for sequencing was peripheral blood. This TCR was recovered from a man aged 65 to 85 with active COVID-19. V is TRBV25-1 and J is TRBJ1-2; D is unclear. This chain's CDR3 is CASSEHGGGYTF. Written as DNA, the CDR3 is TGTGCCAGCAGTGAACACGGAGGGGGCTACACCTTC.